Following are 26 T cell receptor beta chains from one sample sequenced in a study of cytomegalovirus exposure and HLA in healthy donors. The study ran its PCR with 60 Vbeta and 13 Jbeta primers. Here immunoSEQ multiplex PCR was the method, and the copy in TCRdb shows in-frame clones only, minus some. The sample yields some 150,000 clones, 65% to 85% seen once. Material: PBMCs. The source of these receptors is a woman aged 40 to 50 in good health and CMV-seropositive.

This clone was recorded only once. The genes are TRBV28 and TRBJ1-2; 9 positions match TRBD1. Germline CDR1 and CDR2: MDHEN and SYDVKM. V lost 8 bases to trimming and J lost 4 bases; unmatched junction nucleotides: 5. The CDR3 is made up of 13 amino acids. CDR3 loop: CASQDRGGYGYTF. The DNA for the CDR3 is TGTGCCAGCCAGGACAGGGGCGGCTATGGCTACACCTTC.

The rearrangement joins TRBV30 to TRBJ2-3, with TRBD2 matching over 7 bases. J lost 5 bases, V lost 0 bases, and 11 bases had no gene match. This CDR3 spans 16 amino acids. CDR1 and CDR2 from the germline V gene are GTSNPN and SVGIG (reference sequence). The CDR3 DNA reads TGTGCCTGGAGTGTCAGACTAGCCGGAGGTGTAGATACGCAGTATTTT. Its translation: CAWSVRLAGGVDTQYF. Filled out from reference TRBV30 and TRBJ2-3, the complete variable domain reads SQTIHQWPATLVQPVGSPLSLECTVEGTSNPNLYWYRQAAGRGLQLLFYSVGIGQISSEVPQNLSASRPQDRQFILSSKKLLLSDSGFYLCAWSVRLAGGVDTQYFGPGTRLTVL.

The chain combines TRBV4-1 with TRBJ1-4, with TRBD1 as a possible D gene (5 bases). The germline gives CDR1 MGHRA, CDR2 YSYEKL. The CDR3 consists of 15 residues. Trimming took off 1 base at V and 4 bases at J, with 10 bases between the two ends. The CDR3 is CASSQGYGHNEKLFF. The DNA for the CDR3 is TGCGCCAGCAGCCAAGGGTACGGACATAATGAAAAACTGTTTTTT.

Here the CDR3 DNA reads TGTGCCAGCAGCTTACGCGGGGGACCCCAGAAGACCCAGTACTTC. Its protein is CASSLRGGPQKTQYF. The chain joins TRBV13 to TRBJ2-5; TRBD2 agrees at 7 bases. Per the germline V gene, CDR1 is PRHDT and CDR2 is FYEKMQ (reference sequence). The CDR3 contains 15 residues. Trimming cost V 2 bases and J 6 bases; bases outside gene matches: 9. The full variable domain, rest sourced from reference TRBV13 and TRBJ2-5, is AAGVIQSPRHLIKEKRETATLKCYPIPRHDTVYWYQQGPGQDPQFLISFYEKMQSDKGSIPDRFSAQQFSDYHSELNMSSLELGDSALYFCASSLRGGPQKTQYFGPGTRLLVL.

The chain employs TRBV11-2 and TRBJ2-2; TRBD1 agrees at 7 bases. Unmatched junction bases numbered 12, after V lost 6 bases and J lost 5 bases. The germline V gene encodes CDR1 SGHAT and CDR2 FQNNGV. The CDR3 totals 16 residues. CDR3 region: CASRLLRGRSTGELFF. The CDR3 nucleotides read TGTGCCAGCAGATTATTGAGGGGGCGTTCGACCGGGGAGCTGTTTTTT.

The chain joins TRBV28 to TRBJ1-2; D possibly corresponds to TRBD1 (6 bases). The CDR3 runs 15 residues. The V gene's germline CDR1 is MDHEN and CDR2 SYDVKM. The V gene lost 2 bases and the J gene lost 8 bases, with 18 bases spanning the gap. Written as DNA, the CDR3 is TGTGCCAGCAGTTTAAGGGGCAAGGGGACACGGGGCTACACCTTC. This sequence encodes CASSLRGKGTRGYTF.

V and J are TRBV6-5 and TRBJ2-1, with 7 bases matching TRBD1. V dropped 1 base and J dropped 5; count of bases not matched to a gene: 8. Germline values: CDR1 MNHEY, CDR2 SVGAGI. The length of the CDR3 is 16 residues. The CDR3 is CASSYLATGNHNEQFF. Here the CDR3 DNA reads TGTGCCAGCAGTTACTTGGCGACAGGGAACCACAATGAGCAGTTCTTC.

The rearrangement links TRBV4-1 to TRBJ2-1; possible D gene TRBD2, 6 bases. Germline CDR1 and CDR2: MGHRA and YSYEKL. The CDR3 extends over 16 amino acids. Trimming took 0 bases from V and 3 from J, leaving 12 bases between them. CDR3 in DNA: TGCGCCAGCAGCCAAGATGGAGGTAGCGGCTACAATGAGCAGTTCTTC. Protein: CASSQDGGSGYNEQFF.

The V gene is TRBV7-9, the J gene TRBJ2-7; a possible D gene is TRBD2 (5 bases). Germline V gene sequence: CDR1 SEHNR, CDR2 FQNEAQ (reference sequence). There are 13 residues in the CDR3. Trimming shortened V by 4 bases and J by 7 bases, and 14 bases separated the two germline ends. CDR3 loop: CASSSRAGEEQYF. CDR3 DNA: TGTGCCAGCAGCTCCCGGGCCGGGGAGGAGCAGTACTTC.

The chain recombines TRBV7-2 with TRBJ2-5; D is possibly TRBD2 (7 bases). Germline V gene lookup returns CDR1 SGHTA and CDR2 FQGNSA. V lost 4 bases to trimming and J lost 3 bases, with 15 bases between them. The CDR3 covers 15 residues. Here the CDR3 reads CASSSRGGDKETQYF. In DNA, the CDR3 is TGTGCCAGCAGCTCCAGGGGAGGGGATAAAGAGACCCAGTACTTC.

The J gene is TRBJ2-7, the V gene TRBV19, with 7 positions matching TRBD1. Germline V lookup: CDR1 LNHDA, CDR2 SQIVND (reference sequence). The CDR3 spans 15 residues. V was pared by 3 bases and J by 6 bases, with 11 bases of the junction left unmatched. The CDR3 sequence is CASSIQTGSRAEQYF. CDR3 DNA sequence: TGTGCCAGTAGTATCCAGACAGGGAGTCGCGCCGAGCAGTACTTC.

This clone was observed a single time. The gene calls are TRBV12-5 and TRBJ2-7, with TRBD1 matching over 9 bases. CDR3 length: 14 amino acids. CDR1 is LGHNT, CDR2 FRNRAP, per germline. V lost 7 bases, J lost 6 bases, and 10 bases stayed unmatched. The DNA of the CDR3 is TGTGCTAGTGCCCTGGGGGACAGGGTCAGCGAGCAGTACTTC. The encoded protein is CASALGDRVSEQYF.

The chain is built from TRBV18 and TRBJ2-6; tentative D call: TRBD1 (6 bases). With 3 bases removed from V and 2 bases from J, the gap between germline ends came to 14 bases. Germline V gene data show CDR1 as KGHSH and CDR2 as LQKENI. This CDR3 comprises 17 residues. CDR3 in amino acids: CASSPMGAGTGANVLTF. In DNA, the CDR3 is TGTGCCAGCTCACCTATGGGGGCAGGGACTGGGGCCAACGTCCTGACTTTC.

J is TRBJ1-2 and V is TRBV9; D gene ambiguous. The CDR3 runs 18 residues. Germline CDR1 and CDR2: SGDLS and YYNGEE. Trimming left V 4 bases short and J 8 bases short, with 30 bases between. The CDR3 protein is CASSSSPFTGSKRVGYTF. CDR3 DNA sequence: TGTGCCAGCAGCTCTTCGCCCTTCACCGGGTCCAAAAGAGTCGGCTACACCTTC.

CDR3 nucleotides: TGTGCCAGCTCATTAGGGGGCAATGAGCAGTTCTTC. Encoded protein: CASSLGGNEQFF. The chain has TRBV18 and TRBJ2-1, with D possibly being TRBD1 (6 bases). The ends were cut back, 5 bases at V and 6 bases at J, with 8 bases in the middle. Germline V CDR1 and CDR2: KGHSH, LQKENI. This CDR3 has 12 amino acids.

The V call is TRBV18, the J call TRBJ2-5, with D perhaps matching TRBD1 (6 bases). The CDR3 consists of 13 residues. CDR1 is KGHSH, CDR2 LQKENI, per germline. V was shortened by 8 bases and J by 2 bases, with 12 bases between the two germline ends. The CDR3 bases are TGTGCCAGCCAGAATGGACAGCAAGAGACCCAGTACTTC. This translates into CASQNGQQETQYF.

CDR3 DNA: TGTGCCAGCAGAGAGAGGGCGAGGGAGCAGTACTTC. Its protein is CASRERAREQYF. This chain joins TRBV7-8 and TRBJ2-7; the D gene is possibly TRBD2 (5 bases). The V and J ends lost 6 bases and 7 bases respectively, with 13 bases between them. This CDR3 contains 12 residues. The germline V gene encodes CDR1 SGHVS and CDR2 FQNEAQ.

V gene TRBV15 combines with J gene TRBJ2-3, with 8 bases lining up with TRBD2. The trim removed 3 bases at V and 0 bases at J, leaving 11 bases unmatched. CDR1 and CDR2 from the germline V gene are LNHNV and YYDKDF (reference sequence). This CDR3 has 18 amino acids. CDR3 DNA: TGTGCCACCAGCAGGGCCCGAGGTAGCGGGACGAGCACAGATACGCAGTATTTT. Protein sequence: CATSRARGSGTSTDTQYF.

The V gene is TRBV15, the J gene TRBJ2-7; 8 nucleotides match TRBD1. V shed 3 bases, J shed 4 bases, and the junction held 2 bases outside the gene matches. The CDR3 length is 13 residues. In germline, CDR1 is LNHNV, CDR2 YYDKDF (reference sequence). The CDR3 DNA reads TGTGCCACCAGCAGGACAGGGGATTACGAGCAGTACTTC. The encoded protein is CATSRTGDYEQYF.

V is TRBV5-6 and J is TRBJ1-2; D not resolved. This CDR3 has 12 amino acids. In germline, CDR1 is SGHDT, CDR2 YYEEEE. The ends were cut back, 0 bases at V and 8 bases at J, with 8 bases in the middle. This CDR3 reads CASSLVNQGYTF. The DNA for the CDR3 is TGTGCCAGCAGCTTGGTGAATCAGGGCTACACCTTC.

The V call is TRBV5-1, the J call TRBJ1-6, with a weak D call TRBD1 (5 bases). V was pared by 0 bases and J by 1 base, with 11 bases between. Per germline, CDR1 SGHRS and CDR2 YFSETQ. The CDR3 length is 17 residues. CDR3 region: CASSLDRPTSYNSPLHF. The CDR3 DNA sequence: TGCGCCAGCAGCTTGGACAGGCCTACTTCCTATAATTCACCCCTCCACTTT.

There are a few counts of this clone. The gene calls are TRBV19 and TRBJ1-1; 7 nucleotides align to TRBD1. The CDR3 has 15 residues. The germline gives CDR1 LNHDA, CDR2 SQIVND (reference sequence). Losses at the gene ends were 8 bases for V and 1 base for J; bases not matched to a gene: 10. The CDR3 loop reads CASSTGGTANTEAFF. The CDR3 region has the DNA TGTGCCAGTTCAACGGGAGGGACAGCGAACACTGAAGCTTTCTTT.

The chain joins TRBV27 to TRBJ2-2, with TRBD2 matching over 7 bases. The CDR3 is 15 amino acids. Germline CDR1 and CDR2: MNHEY and SMNVEV (reference sequence). V trimming: 6 bases; J trimming: 3 bases; junction bases outside the gene matches: 7. CDR3 nucleotide sequence: TGTGCCAGCAGGACTGGGGGGAGGGACACCGGGGAGCTGTTTTTT. It translates to CASRTGGRDTGELFF.

The chain links TRBV28 to TRBJ1-5; the D gene is possibly TRBD1 (6 bases). V lost 2 bases to trimming and J lost 0 bases, with 11 bases between them. The CDR3 spans 16 residues. The germline gives CDR1 MDHEN, CDR2 SYDVKM. In DNA, the CDR3 is TGTGCCAGCAGTTTACTATGGACAGATAGCAATCAGCCCCAGCATTTT. Its protein is CASSLLWTDSNQPQHF.

The chain combines TRBV10-3 with TRBJ2-3, with unresolved D. This CDR3 comprises 14 residues. CDR1 is ENHRY and CDR2 is SYGVKD in the germline V gene. Trimming cost V 2 bases and J 2 bases, with 8 bases left between them. The CDR3 sequence is CAISETLSTDTQYF. The CDR3 DNA sequence: TGTGCCATCAGTGAGACACTATCCACAGATACGCAGTATTTT.

J is TRBJ1-3 and V is TRBV2; the match to TRBD1 covers 7 bases. In germline, CDR1 is SNHLY, CDR2 FYNNEI. CDR3 length: 15 amino acids. The ends lost 5 bases at V and 4 bases at J; junction bases unmatched: 8. The CDR3 DNA is TGTGCCAGCAGTCGCTCGACAGGGTACGGAAACACCATATATTTT. Amino acid sequence: CASSRSTGYGNTIYF. Drawing the rest from reference TRBV2 and TRBJ1-3, the complete variable domain is EPEVTQTPSHQVTQMGQEVILRCVPISNHLYFYWYRQILGQKVEFLVSFYNNEISEKSEIFDDQFSVERPDGSNFTLKIRSTKLEDSAMYFCASSRSTGYGNTIYFGEGSWLTVV.